This is a list of T cell receptor beta chains from one sample in a study of cytomegalovirus exposure and HLA in healthy donors. Using immunoSEQ multiplex PCR, the repertoire was profiled, and TCRdb retains in-frame clones only, with some absent. The sample records some 190,000 clones, roughly 82% being singletons. Sequencing was performed on PBMCs. The receptors come from a man between 35 and 55 years old in good health and CMV-seronegative. CDR3s include the opening cysteine and the closing phenylalanine or tryptophan. The D gene is left open where the match is weak. Clone size is given for some rows only: seen once, a few or many times, or a class if the clone is expanded.

TRBV28	15	TRBJ2-3	-	-	CASGKAGASTDTQYF	TGTGCCAGCGGGAAAGCGGGTGCTAGCACAGATACGCAGTATTTT
TRBV30	15	TRBJ2-3	-	TRBD2	CAWRPTSGRTDTQYF	TGTGCCTGGAGGCCGACTAGCGGGCGCACAGATACGCAGTATTTT
TRBV5-4	13	TRBJ1-2	-	TRBD1	CAWDRVSVGGYTF	TGTGCCTGGGACAGGGTGTCGGTTGGTGGCTACACCTTC
TRBV7-2	14	TRBJ1-5	few	-	CASSPDSGNQPQHF	TGTGCCAGCAGCCCAGACTCGGGCAATCAGCCCCAGCATTTT
TRBV7-8	16	TRBJ2-7	-	-	CASSPRGRGSSYEQYF	TGTGCCAGCAGCCCCAGGGGCCGCGGGAGCTCCTACGAGCAGTACTTC
TRBV5-1	14	TRBJ1-1	-	TRBD1	CASSLGQGSGEAFF	TGCGCCAGCAGCTTGGGACAGGGTTCTGGTGAAGCTTTCTTT
TRBV6-5	15	TRBJ1-2	-	-	CASSSWEGLGYGYTF	TGTGCCAGCAGTTCCTGGGAGGGGCTAGGTTATGGCTACACCTTC
TRBV7-3	17	TRBJ2-2	-	-	CASSLTPQGGGTGELFF	TGTGCCAGCAGCTTAACCCCACAGGGTGGCGGGACCGGGGAGCTGTTTTTT
TRBV4-1	15	TRBJ2-7	-	TRBD1	CASSPGQGARYEQYF	TGCGCCAGCAGCCCTGGACAGGGGGCGCGGTACGAGCAGTACTTC
TRBV29-1	12	TRBJ1-2	-	-	CSVEDLAGGYTF	TGCAGCGTTGAAGATCTAGCCGGTGGCTACACCTTC